This T cell receptor (beta chain) was identified in a study of read filtering for tumor transcriptome and immune sequencing. Across the study: Mean patient age was roughly 72 years, range about 47 to 85; around 16 male, 14 female. Whole-transcriptome libraries were prepared after DNase treatment.

Germline CDR1 is SGHRS and CDR2 is YFSETQ. CDR3 length: 18 amino acids. Germline trimming cut 4 bases from V and 0 bases from J; bases unmatched to any gene: 10. Study results and limitations: IR-seq and RNA-seq agreed better without single-read clonotypes.

The library was built from about 370 ng RNA with molecular barcoded adaptors for alpha/delta and beta/gamma chains. TCRdb used MiXCR to reprocess the reads, holding one entry per CDR3 protein. The sample records over 45,000 distinct CDR3 sequences, about an eighth being singletons. This clonotype was counted at least ten times. Its antigen is currently unknown. The chain combines TRBV5-1 with TRBJ2-6; TRBD2 matches at 7 bases. Sequencing input: a population of CD138-negative cells sorted from bone marrow. The TCR comes from a donor over 35 with multiple myeloma. The CDR3 region has the DNA TGCGCCAGCAGCCTCGGGGGGACGGAGCCCTCTGGGGCCAACGTCCTGACTTTC. It encodes CASSLGGTEPSGANVLTF.